Following are 23 T cell receptor beta chains from one sample sequenced in a study of cytomegalovirus exposure and HLA in healthy donors. Produced via immunoSEQ multiplex PCR; TCRdb's table is partial and in-frame only. The sample has about 160,000 clones, under 90% seen once; the top ten hold 4% to 5%. The sequencing input was PBMCs. The source is a man younger than 35 in good health and CMV-seropositive.

The CDR3 coding sequence is TGTGCCAGCAGTTTAAAGCTTACCTACAATGAGCAGTTCTTC. Amino acid sequence: CASSLKLTYNEQFF. The V call is TRBV28, the J call TRBJ2-1; D call uncertain. The V gene lost 2 bases and the J gene lost 2 bases, with 7 bases spanning the gap. Germline CDR1 and CDR2: MDHEN and SYDVKM. CDR3 length: 14 amino acids.

The chain combines TRBV7-9 with TRBJ1-5, with D perhaps TRBD1 (5 bases). V dropped 5 bases and J dropped 4 bases, with 9 bases sitting between them. Germline lookup yields CDR1 SEHNR and CDR2 FQNEAQ (reference sequence). The CDR3 is 13 amino acids. CDR3 region: CASSAGTNQPQHF. The CDR3 region has the DNA TGTGCCAGCAGCGCGGGGACGAATCAGCCCCAGCATTTT.

The rearrangement uses TRBV19 and TRBJ1-4, with 10 bases identical to TRBD1. The germline CDR1 and CDR2 sequences are LNHDA and SQIVND (reference sequence). CDR3 length: 15 amino acids. V lost 4 bases, J lost 8 bases, and 7 bases stayed unmatched. The CDR3 DNA is TGTGCCAGTAGTACCCGACAGGGGGCAGGCGAAAAACTGTTTTTT. Encoded protein: CASSTRQGAGEKLFF.

The CDR3 DNA reads TGTGCCAGCAGTGACTCGAGCGACCGGGATAAGTCAGGGGGCGCCCACACTGAAGCTTTCTTT. Amino acid sequence: CASSDSSDRDKSGGAHTEAFF. This chain joins TRBV6-4 and TRBJ1-1; 8 bases map to TRBD1. V lost 0 bases to trimming and J lost 3 bases; unmatched junction nucleotides: 21. This CDR3 region has 21 residues. Germline V lookup: CDR1 MRHNA, CDR2 SNTAGT.

This chain connects TRBV6-5 to TRBJ2-7; 11 bases agree with TRBD2. Germline CDR1 MNHEY, CDR2 SVGAGI. This CDR3 has 15 residues. Unmatched junction bases numbered 7, after V lost 6 bases and J lost 3 bases. For the CDR3, the DNA is TGTGCCAGCAGCCGACTAGCGGGACCTAACTACGAGCAGTACTTC. Protein: CASSRLAGPNYEQYF.

The rearrangement joins TRBV28 to TRBJ2-7; no reliable D call. V was trimmed by 6 bases and J by 0 bases, leaving 6 bases between them. Germline loops: CDR1 MDHEN, CDR2 SYDVKM. There are 12 residues in the CDR3. DNA for the CDR3: TGTGCCAGCAGCCCCTCCTCCTACGAGCAGTACTTC. Its protein is CASSPSSYEQYF.

The CDR3: CASSLWNSAETQYF. The CDR3 nucleotides are TGTGCCAGCAGCTTGTGGAATAGCGCTGAGACCCAGTACTTC. V gene TRBV5-6 combines with J gene TRBJ2-5; D is perhaps TRBD2 (5 bases). V was cut by 1 base and J by 5 bases, with 12 bases left in between. This CDR3 has 14 residues. CDR1 SGHDT and CDR2 YYEEEE come from the germline V gene.

The chain carries TRBV14 and TRBJ2-7; 8 positions match TRBD2. With V trimmed by 0 bases and J by 7 bases, 20 bases remained unmatched. CDR1 is SGHDN, CDR2 FVKESK, per germline. The CDR3 totals 19 residues. DNA for the CDR3: TGTGCCAGCAGCCAAGATTGGTCTGCCTCGGAGCGGGAGATTCTTGAGCAGTACTTC. Its protein product is CASSQDWSASEREILEQYF.

This chain connects TRBV9 to TRBJ1-1, with TRBD1 matching 10 bases. V shed 4 bases and J 0 bases; nucleotides not matched to a gene: 6. This CDR3 contains 16 residues. Germline CDR1 and CDR2: SGDLS and YYNGEE. Here the CDR3 reads CASSRGQGSMNTEAFF. CDR3 bases: TGTGCCAGCAGCAGGGGACAGGGGAGTATGAACACTGAAGCTTTCTTT.

V and J are TRBV2 and TRBJ2-5; 10 bases map to TRBD2. This CDR3 has 18 residues. CDR1 is SNHLY and CDR2 is FYNNEI in the germline V gene. Trimming cost V 7 bases and J 2 bases; bases outside gene matches: 16. The DNA of the CDR3 is TGTGCCAGCACCAAGGGGTACCGGTCTAGCGGGGGACAAGAGACCCAGTACTTC. This sequence encodes CASTKGYRSSGGQETQYF.

The genes are TRBV28 and TRBJ2-2; TRBD2 agrees at 11 bases. CDR1 and CDR2 (germline): MDHEN, SYDVKM. V gave up 6 bases and J gave up 7 bases; unmatched junction bases: 7. The CDR3 is 15 amino acids. The CDR3 spells CASRIAGGPDGELFF. Here the CDR3 DNA reads TGTGCCAGCAGAATAGCGGGAGGGCCGGACGGGGAGCTGTTTTTT.

The V and J genes are TRBV4-1 and TRBJ2-2; TRBD2 matches at 15 bases. Trimming removed 0 bases from V and 5 bases from J; junction bases left unmatched: 1. CDR3 length: 17 amino acids. Germline-derived CDR1 and CDR2 are MGHRA and YSYEKL. CDR3 DNA sequence: TGCGCCAGCAGCCAAGAGGGACTAGCGGGGGGAACCGGGGAGCTGTTTTTT. Translation: CASSQEGLAGGTGELFF.

The chain has TRBV7-9 and TRBJ2-5; perhaps TRBD2 as D (6 bases). Germline values: CDR1 SEHNR, CDR2 FQNEAQ (reference sequence). CDR3 size: 13 residues. V was trimmed by 5 bases and J by 4 bases, leaving 11 bases between them. The CDR3 bases are TGTGCCAGCAGCCCTGTGGGGGGAGAGACCCAGTACTTC. Its translation is CASSPVGGETQYF.

The chain couples TRBV7-8 to TRBJ2-5; 9 bases match TRBD1. Germline CDR1 is SGHVS and CDR2 is FQNEAQ. V trimming: 5 bases; J trimming: 5 bases; junction bases outside the gene matches: 12. The CDR3 is 16 amino acids. CDR3 protein: CASSQGQGIFHETQYF. In DNA, the CDR3 is TGTGCCAGCAGCCAAGGACAGGGGATCTTTCATGAGACCCAGTACTTC. The full variable domain, with the rest looked up from reference TRBV7-8 and TRBJ2-5, is GAGVSQSPRYKVAKRGQDVALRCDPISGHVSLFWYQQALGQGPEFLTYFQNEAQLDKSGLPSDRFFAERPEGSVSTLKIQRTQQEDSAVYLCASSQGQGIFHETQYFGPGTRLLVL.

V gene TRBV4-1 combines with J gene TRBJ2-7, with D maybe TRBD2 (7 bases). Germline V gives CDR1 MGHRA, CDR2 YSYEKL. This CDR3 is 16 amino acids long. The V end lost 2 bases, the J end lost 3 bases, and 17 bases lay between the germline ends. CDR3 residues: CASSQPGAGDYYEQYF. CDR3 DNA: TGCGCCAGCAGCCAACCCGGGGCAGGGGACTACTACGAGCAGTACTTC.

The V call is TRBV7-8, the J call TRBJ2-1; D not certain. V was cut by 1 base and J by 4 bases, with 5 bases left in between. This CDR3 comprises 13 residues. The germline gives CDR1 SGHVS, CDR2 FQNEAQ. CDR3 sequence: CASSLGEYNEQFF. DNA of the CDR3: TGTGCCAGCAGCTTAGGAGAATACAATGAGCAGTTCTTC.

This clone was counted once. The chain couples TRBV14 to TRBJ2-2; D is uncertain. The germline V gene has CDR1 SGHDN and CDR2 FVKESK. CDR3 length: 15 residues. Between the trimmed V and J ends, which lost 2 bases and 5 bases, there was a span of 12 bases. As DNA, the CDR3 is TGTGCCAGCAGCCAAAATCTCGGGTTTACCGGGGAGCTGTTTTTT. This translates into CASSQNLGFTGELFF.

The chain couples TRBV9 to TRBJ2-7, with D possibly matching TRBD2 (5 bases). Trimming took off 4 bases at V and 2 bases at J, with 19 bases between the two ends. The CDR3 totals 16 residues. Germline CDR1 and CDR2: SGDLS and YYNGEE. Here the CDR3 reads CASSPLSGRGTYEQYF. In nucleotides, the CDR3 is TGTGCCAGCAGCCCCCTAAGTGGGAGAGGAACCTACGAGCAGTACTTC.

The rearrangement joins TRBV6-5 to TRBJ1-1, with D unresolved. The CDR3 totals 14 residues. Between the trimmed V and J ends, which lost 2 bases and 3 bases, there was a span of 10 bases. Germline lookup yields CDR1 MNHEY and CDR2 SVGAGI. CDR3 DNA sequence: TGTGCCAGCAGTTACGAAGGGAGGGACACTGAAGCTTTCTTT. The encoded protein is CASSYEGRDTEAFF.

The chain employs TRBV6-1 and TRBJ2-2; a possible D gene is TRBD1 (6 bases). The V and J ends lost 1 base and 4 bases respectively, with 10 bases between them. This CDR3 region has 15 residues. Germline loops: CDR1 MNHNS, CDR2 SASEGT. The CDR3 spells CASSEDRQATGELFF. CDR3 DNA: TGTGCCAGCAGTGAAGACAGACAGGCCACCGGGGAGCTGTTTTTT.

This rearrangement joins TRBV7-9 to TRBJ1-1; D is unresolved. Per the germline V gene, CDR1 is SEHNR and CDR2 is FQNEAQ (reference sequence). CDR3 length: 13 residues. The V end lost 5 bases, the J end lost 1 base, and 8 bases lay between the germline ends. CDR3 DNA: TGTGCCAGCAGCCCTTATAAGAACACTGAAGCTTTCTTT. Translating gives CASSPYKNTEAFF.

This clone was seen only once. The gene calls are TRBV27 and TRBJ1-1; 7 bases are a match to TRBD1. Germline CDR1 is MNHEY and CDR2 is SMNVEV (reference sequence). V shed 6 bases, J shed 5 bases, and the junction held 6 bases outside the gene matches. The CDR3 is made up of 13 amino acids. CDR3 residues: CASSPGGGTEAFF. The CDR3 DNA follows: TGTGCCAGCAGCCCAGGGGGAGGTACTGAAGCTTTCTTT.

The V call is TRBV7-2, the J call TRBJ2-7; D possibly corresponds to TRBD1 (5 bases). CDR1 SGHTA and CDR2 FQGNSA come from the germline V gene. The CDR3 runs to 15 residues. The V end was cut by 5 bases, the J end by 2 bases, with 16 bases between. For the CDR3, the DNA is TGTGCCAGCAGCCCCCAGGGTTCAAATACCTACGAGCAGTACTTC. Protein: CASSPQGSNTYEQYF.